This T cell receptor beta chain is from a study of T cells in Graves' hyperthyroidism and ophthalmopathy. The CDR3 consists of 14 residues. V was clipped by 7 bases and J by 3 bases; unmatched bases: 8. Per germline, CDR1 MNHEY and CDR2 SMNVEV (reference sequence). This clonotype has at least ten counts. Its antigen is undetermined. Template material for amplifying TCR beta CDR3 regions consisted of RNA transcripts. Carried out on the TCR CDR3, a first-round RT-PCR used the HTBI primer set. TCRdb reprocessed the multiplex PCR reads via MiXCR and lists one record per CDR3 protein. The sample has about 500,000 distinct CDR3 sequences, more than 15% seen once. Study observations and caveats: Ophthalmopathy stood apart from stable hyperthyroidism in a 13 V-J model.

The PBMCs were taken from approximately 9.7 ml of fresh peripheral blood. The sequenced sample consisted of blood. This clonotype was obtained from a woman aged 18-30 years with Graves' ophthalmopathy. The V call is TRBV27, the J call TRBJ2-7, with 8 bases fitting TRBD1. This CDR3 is CASTTTGANYEQYF. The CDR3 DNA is TGTGCCAGCACCACGACAGGGGCCAACTACGAGCAGTACTTC.